The 18 T cell receptor beta chains listed next were all sequenced from one sample in a study of memory CD4+ T cells and cytomegalovirus serostatus. The sort gate was single viable CD3+CD4+CD8-CD45RO+ cells for memory CD4+ T cells. Only in-frame clones appear in the TCRdb table, and some are missing; sequencing was by immunoSEQ multiplex PCR. The sample yields about 82,000 clones, 80% seen once. Sample: memory CD4+ T cells from blood. Receptors originate from an adult in good health and CMV-seronegative.

In its sample, this clone was seen many times. The chain recombines TRBV27 with TRBJ1-5, with 8 bases aligning to TRBD1. Germline V gene sequence: CDR1 MNHEY, CDR2 SMNVEV (reference sequence). Trimming took 5 bases from V and 7 from J; bases not matched to a gene: 10. The CDR3 is 15 residues long. CDR3 sequence reads: CASSLGQGRRQPQHF. In DNA form, the CDR3 reads TGTGCCAGCAGTCTAGGACAGGGACGGAGGCAGCCCCAGCATTTT.

V is TRBV15 and J is TRBJ2-6; D uncertain. Germline assignment: CDR1 LNHNV and CDR2 YYDKDF (reference sequence). Trimming stripped 6 bases from V and 0 bases from J, with 3 bases between. This CDR3 has 13 residues. The CDR3 here is CATRGSGANVLTF. Here the CDR3 DNA reads TGTGCCACCAGGGGCTCTGGGGCCAACGTCCTGACTTTC. Looking up the rest from reference TRBV15 and TRBJ2-6 gives the full variable domain: DAMVIQNPRYQVTQFGKPVTLSCSQTLNHNVMYWYQQKSSQAPKLLFHYYDKDFNNEADTPDNFQSRRPNTSFCFLDIRSPGLGDTAMYLCATRGSGANVLTFGAGSRLTVL.

The genes are TRBV5-1 and TRBJ2-1, with D perhaps matching TRBD1 or TRBD2 (5 bases each). This CDR3 is built from 16 residues. Trimming cost V 3 bases and J 0 bases, with 13 bases left between them. Germline V lookup: CDR1 SGHRS, CDR2 YFSETQ. CDR3 nucleotides: TGCGCCAGCAGCTCGGGACGTCTTAGCTCCTACAATGAGCAGTTCTTC. It yields the protein CASSSGRLSSYNEQFF.

The V call is TRBV30, the J call TRBJ1-4; 10 nucleotides line up with TRBD1. The CDR3 spans 15 residues. Trimming took 0 bases from V and 7 from J; bases not matched to a gene: 5. Germline CDR1 is GTSNPN and CDR2 is SVGIG (reference sequence). The CDR3 protein is CAWSVRTGGVEKLFF. CDR3 bases: TGTGCCTGGAGTGTCCGGACAGGGGGTGTTGAAAAACTGTTTTTT.

The chain joins TRBV11-2 to TRBJ2-6; no firm D call. Germline assignment: CDR1 SGHAT and CDR2 FQNNGV. CDR3 length: 11 amino acids. Trimming shortened V by 8 bases and J by 9 bases, and 8 bases separated the two germline ends. The DNA of the CDR3 is TGTGCCAGCGCTCAGGACAACGTCCTGACTTTC. It translates to CASAQDNVLTF.

The chain recombines TRBV5-5 with TRBJ2-1; TRBD1 is a possible D gene (6 bases). Germline V lookup: CDR1 SGHKS, CDR2 YYEKEE (reference sequence). CDR3 length: 15 amino acids. V lost 4 bases to trimming and J lost 5 bases, with 16 bases between them. The DNA for the CDR3 is TGTGCCAGCAGCCTTTTGGGTGGACAGAACAATGAGCAGTTCTTC. This codes for CASSLLGGQNNEQFF.

The V gene is TRBV7-9, the J gene TRBJ1-5, with 7 bases aligning to TRBD1. Germline CDR1 and CDR2: SEHNR and FQNEAQ (reference sequence). V lost 1 base to trimming and J lost 3 bases; unmatched junction nucleotides: 3. The CDR3 consists of 15 residues. The CDR3 here is CASSLGGQPNQPQHF. The CDR3 DNA reads TGTGCCAGCAGCTTAGGGGGACAGCCCAATCAGCCCCAGCATTTT.

The V call is TRBV6-6, the J call TRBJ2-7; 8 bases are shared with TRBD1. This CDR3 region has 14 residues. Germline V gene sequence: CDR1 MNHNY, CDR2 SVGAGI (reference sequence). The V segment lost 6 bases and the J segment 3 bases; nucleotides outside the gene matches: 7. The CDR3 loop reads CASRTQGALYEQYF. For the CDR3, the DNA is TGTGCCAGCAGGACCCAGGGGGCTCTCTACGAGCAGTACTTC.

As DNA, the CDR3 is TGTGCCAGCAGCTTGAACCTGGATGATACGCAGTATTTT. As protein: CASSLNLDDTQYF. The V gene is TRBV5-4, the J gene TRBJ2-3; no clear D gene. Germline assignment: CDR1 SGHNT and CDR2 YYREEE (reference sequence). V was clipped by 1 base and J by 6 bases, with 9 bases between them. This CDR3 is built from 13 residues. The full variable domain, completed using reference TRBV5-4 and TRBJ2-3, is ETGVTQSPTHLIKTRGQQVTLRCSSQSGHNTVSWYQQALGQGPQFIFQYYREEENGRGNFPPRFSGLQFPNYSSELNVNALELDDSALYLCASSLNLDDTQYFGPGTRLTVL.

The rearrangement uses TRBV9 and TRBJ2-6; either TRBD1 or TRBD2 may supply D (5 bases each). The V end was cut by 0 bases, the J end by 0 bases, with 13 bases between. The CDR3 sequence is 18 residues long. Per the germline V gene, CDR1 is SGDLS and CDR2 is YYNGEE. The CDR3, as DNA: TGTGCCAGCAGCGTAGCTTCAGGGCGGGCCTCTGGGGCCAACGTCCTGACTTTC. Translating it yields CASSVASGRASGANVLTF.

This clone was detected a few times. The genes are TRBV2 and TRBJ2-1; 10 bases are shared with TRBD1. This CDR3 region has 15 residues. Germline V gene lookup returns CDR1 SNHLY and CDR2 FYNNEI. Unmatched junction bases numbered 4, after V lost 5 bases and J lost 3 bases. CDR3 residues: CASSPGQGFYNEQFF. The CDR3 DNA follows: TGTGCCAGCAGTCCGGGACAGGGGTTCTACAATGAGCAGTTCTTC.

The chain couples TRBV5-4 to TRBJ1-4, with D tentatively TRBD1 (6 bases). Germline assignment: CDR1 SGHNT and CDR2 YYREEE (reference sequence). V lost 5 bases, J lost 0 bases, and 11 bases lay in between. The CDR3 covers 15 residues. The CDR3 loop reads CASREDSATNEKLFF. The CDR3 bases are TGTGCCAGCAGGGAGGACAGTGCAACTAATGAAAAACTGTTTTTT.

This rearrangement joins TRBV5-1 to TRBJ1-1; TRBD1 aligns across 8 bases. The CDR3 consists of 15 residues. The germline V gene encodes CDR1 SGHRS and CDR2 YFSETQ. V gave up 0 bases and J gave up 1 base; unmatched junction bases: 2. CDR3 sequence (DNA): TGCGCCAGCAGCTTGGGTACAGGGGGGAACACTGAAGCTTTCTTT. Protein product: CASSLGTGGNTEAFF.

The rearrangement joins TRBV5-1 to TRBJ2-5; D may be TRBD2 (6 bases). Germline assignment: CDR1 SGHRS and CDR2 YFSETQ. This CDR3 contains 15 residues. Trimming took off 4 bases at V and 2 bases at J, with 15 bases between the two ends. The CDR3 bases are TGCGCCAGCAGCCTGGGGGGTGGAGTACAAGAGACCCAGTACTTC. It translates to CASSLGGGVQETQYF.

Regarding this clone: Germline and junction disagree at one end, which may indicate a read error. This chain links TRBV7-7 with TRBJ2-1; 7 positions agree with TRBD2. Looked up from germline, CDR1 is SSHAT and CDR2 is FNYEAQ (reference sequence). The CDR3 has 14 residues. Here the CDR3 reads CASSLSGRDNEQFF. DNA of the CDR3: TGTGCTAGCAGCTTATCGGGGAGGGACAATGAGCAGTTCTTC.

The J gene is TRBJ1-5, the V gene TRBV7-2, with D unresolved. Trimming removed 5 bases at V and 3 bases at J, with 11 bases between. CDR1 and CDR2 from the germline V gene are SGHTA and FQGNSA. This CDR3 is 14 amino acids long. DNA of the CDR3: TGTGCCAGCAGCGTCCGGGCCGACAATCAGCCCCAGCATTTT. It yields the protein CASSVRADNQPQHF.

The rearrangement uses TRBV27 and TRBJ1-5, with 10 positions matching TRBD1. CDR3 length: 14 residues. V gave up 7 bases and J gave up 4 bases; unmatched junction bases: 4. The germline CDR1 and CDR2 sequences are MNHEY and SMNVEV (reference sequence). CDR3: CASNRQGANQPQHF. Written as DNA, the CDR3 is TGTGCCAGCAACCGACAGGGGGCGAATCAGCCCCAGCATTTT.

V and J are TRBV6-4 and TRBJ1-5; D perhaps matches TRBD1 (6 bases). The CDR3 is 13 amino acids. V was cut by 5 bases and J by 4 bases, with 9 bases left in between. The germline V gene encodes CDR1 MRHNA and CDR2 SNTAGT. The CDR3, as DNA: TGTGCCAGCAGTCAACAGGGTAATCAGCCCCAGCATTTT. Translating it yields CASSQQGNQPQHF.